These 24 T cell receptor beta chains were sequenced from one sample in a study of cytomegalovirus exposure and HLA in healthy donors. The study ran its PCR with 60 Vbeta and 13 Jbeta primers. Assay: immunoSEQ multiplex PCR; the TCRdb copy retains only in-frame clones and omits some. The data show more than 150,000 clones, about 80% seen once. Sequencing input: PBMCs. These TCRs come from a woman between 50 and 59 years old in good health and CMV-seropositive.

The chain employs TRBV19 and TRBJ1-4, with D perhaps matching TRBD1 (6 bases). The V end lost 5 bases, the J end lost 1 base, and 11 bases lay between the germline ends. Germline V gene data show CDR1 as LNHDA and CDR2 as SQIVND (reference sequence). The CDR3 runs 15 residues. The CDR3 nucleotides read TGTGCCAGTAGTGATCAGGGGATAACTAATGAAAAACTGTTTTTT. Translating gives CASSDQGITNEKLFF.

V and J are TRBV5-1 and TRBJ1-1; D unclear. Trimming left V 4 bases short and J 1 base short, with 5 bases between. The CDR3 runs 12 residues. Germline lookup yields CDR1 SGHRS and CDR2 YFSETQ. CDR3 residues: CASSEGNTEAFF. The CDR3 nucleotides read TGCGCCAGCAGCGAGGGGAACACTGAAGCTTTCTTT.

This clone has a handful of counts. The genes are TRBV7-8 and TRBJ1-3, with 7 bases that match TRBD1. The CDR3 runs to 16 residues. V trimming: 5 bases; J trimming: 3 bases; junction bases outside the gene matches: 10. Germline V CDR1 and CDR2: SGHVS, FQNEAQ. In DNA, the CDR3 is TGTGCCAGCAGCCCCAGGGGGATGGGGAGTGGAAACACCATATATTTT. Encoded protein: CASSPRGMGSGNTIYF.

The CDR3, as DNA: TGTGCCAGCTCACCTATTTCCGGGACAGGCCCCAGGGATGAGCAGTTCTTC. This gives the protein CASSPISGTGPRDEQFF. The genes are TRBV18 and TRBJ2-1; TRBD1 matches 8 bases. Germline V CDR1 and CDR2: KGHSH, LQKENI. Germline trimming cut 3 bases from V and 8 bases from J; bases unmatched to any gene: 15. The CDR3 is made up of 17 amino acids.

This clone occurred once. This chain joins TRBV7-2 and TRBJ2-3; 11 nucleotides line up with TRBD2. With V trimmed by 2 bases and J by 4 bases, 8 bases remained unmatched. The germline V gene has CDR1 SGHTA and CDR2 FQGNSA. The CDR3 runs 17 residues. The CDR3 DNA sequence: TGTGCCAGCAGCTTAAGGGGGTTAGCGGGGGGGTCAGATACGCAGTATTTT. Protein sequence: CASSLRGLAGGSDTQYF.

This chain connects TRBV6-1 to TRBJ2-1; 7 nucleotides agree with TRBD1. The germline V gene encodes CDR1 MNHNS and CDR2 SASEGT. This CDR3 contains 14 residues. The V and J ends lost 6 bases and 6 bases, in that order; junction bases with no gene match: 8. CDR3 in amino acids: CASRQRQGLNEQFF. CDR3 DNA: TGTGCCAGCAGACAAAGACAGGGTCTCAATGAGCAGTTCTTC.

The table lists this clone with a few counts. This chain links TRBV4-3 with TRBJ2-7, with D maybe TRBD1 (5 bases). The CDR3 has 13 amino acids. V dropped 1 base and J dropped 5 bases, with 9 bases sitting between them. Germline assignment: CDR1 LGHNA and CDR2 YSLEER. The CDR3 is CASSQGGANEQYF. The CDR3 coding sequence is TGCGCCAGCAGCCAAGGTGGGGCTAACGAGCAGTACTTC.

The rearrangement links TRBV29-1 to TRBJ2-3; 9 bases fit TRBD2. V dropped 2 bases and J dropped 8; count of bases not matched to a gene: 14. The CDR3 runs 16 residues. Germline V gives CDR1 SQVTM, CDR2 ANQGSEA. The CDR3 coding sequence is TGCAGCGTTGAAAAGGGCGTAGCGGGGGCAGGGGGTACGCAGTATTTT. It is translated as CSVEKGVAGAGGTQYF.

The V gene is TRBV5-5, the J gene TRBJ2-1, with a possible D match to TRBD1 (5 bases). The CDR3 length is 15 residues. V shed 1 base and J shed 4 bases, with 12 bases lying between them. Germline-derived CDR1 and CDR2 are SGHKS and YYEKEE (reference sequence). CDR3 region: CASSLQGPFYNEQFF. In nucleotides, the CDR3 is TGTGCCAGCAGCTTGCAGGGTCCCTTTTACAATGAGCAGTTCTTC.

The gene calls are TRBV7-3 and TRBJ2-1; 9 bases line up with TRBD1. V shed 0 bases, J shed 9 bases, and the junction held 12 bases outside the gene matches. Germline values: CDR1 SGHTA, CDR2 FQGTGA. The CDR3 length is 17 residues. DNA for the CDR3: TGTGCCAGCAGCTTAACTCCGGGACAGGGAGGAGGGGGTGAGCAGTTCTTC. This codes for CASSLTPGQGGGGEQFF.

A remark on this clone: The same CDR3 also results from other DNA sequences found in this sample. This rearrangement joins TRBV14 to TRBJ2-5; D is unclear. Deletions cut 3 bases from V and 5 bases from J, with 10 bases between. There are 13 residues in the CDR3. Germline CDR1 is SGHDN and CDR2 is FVKESK. As DNA, the CDR3 is TGTGCCAGCAGCCAGGTGTTCTATGAGACCCAGTACTTC. Translating it yields CASSQVFYETQYF.

The chain carries TRBV10-1 and TRBJ1-5; D is undetermined. The V end lost 7 bases, the J end lost 5 bases, and 3 bases lay between the germline ends. In germline, CDR1 is WNHNN, CDR2 SYGVQD (reference sequence). CDR3 length: 10 amino acids. CDR3 loop: CASTDQPQHF. The CDR3 DNA follows: TGCGCCAGCACAGATCAGCCCCAGCATTTT.

This chain connects TRBV27 to TRBJ2-7, with D possibly being TRBD2 (6 bases). Germline assignment: CDR1 MNHEY and CDR2 SMNVEV (reference sequence). This CDR3 is 13 amino acids long. Between the trimmed V and J ends, which lost 6 bases and 3 bases, there was a span of 12 bases. CDR3 nucleotide sequence: TGTGCCAGCAGCCCTCATAGCGGCTACGAGCAGTACTTC. Translation: CASSPHSGYEQYF.

This rearrangement joins TRBV28 to TRBJ2-3; D is ambiguous. CDR1 and CDR2 from the germline V gene are MDHEN and SYDVKM. The CDR3 spans 12 residues. The V end was cut by 5 bases, the J end by 2 bases, with 5 bases between. The CDR3 sequence is CASSPPTDTQYF. The CDR3 DNA sequence: TGTGCCAGCAGTCCTCCCACAGATACGCAGTATTTT.

The rearrangement links TRBV13 to TRBJ2-3; 9 bases match TRBD2. With V trimmed by 3 bases and J by 4 bases, 11 bases remained unmatched. Per the germline V gene, CDR1 is PRHDT and CDR2 is FYEKMQ (reference sequence). The CDR3 covers 17 residues. This chain's CDR3 is CASSFWRGGRSADTQYF. CDR3 nucleotide sequence: TGTGCCAGCAGCTTTTGGCGGGGGGGGAGGAGTGCAGATACGCAGTATTTT.

The rearrangement links TRBV27 to TRBJ2-1; D is possibly TRBD2 (7 bases). CDR3 length: 15 residues. Germline CDR1 reads MNHEY; CDR2 reads SMNVEV (reference sequence). V dropped 2 bases and J dropped 8 bases, with 16 bases sitting between them. As DNA, the CDR3 is TGTGCCAGCAGTTTAGGGGGGGCCCCTCTCGATGAGCAGTTCTTC. Translating gives CASSLGGAPLDEQFF.

The sample holds a few counts of this clone. The chain recombines TRBV5-1 with TRBJ2-1; D may be TRBD1 (5 bases). Germline V lookup: CDR1 SGHRS, CDR2 YFSETQ. Trimming removed 6 bases from V and 0 bases from J, with 10 bases in between. This CDR3 region has 14 residues. Written as DNA, the CDR3 is TGCGCCAGCAATAGGGGTGACTCCTACAATGAGCAGTTCTTC. It codes for CASNRGDSYNEQFF.

J is TRBJ1-1 and V is TRBV5-4, with 9 bases that match TRBD1. Trimming took 2 bases from V and 1 from J; bases not matched to a gene: 3. The length of the CDR3 is 15 residues. From germline, CDR1 is SGHNT and CDR2 YYREEE (reference sequence). DNA for the CDR3: TGTGCCAGCAGCTTACGGACAGGGGCGAACACTGAAGCTTTCTTT. Translation gives CASSLRTGANTEAFF.

The count of this clone is one. This sequence joins TRBV5-1 and TRBJ1-4; D is undetermined. Trimming shortened V by 0 bases and J by 0 bases, and 6 bases separated the two germline ends. Germline CDR1 reads SGHRS; CDR2 reads YFSETQ. The CDR3 runs 15 residues. As DNA, the CDR3 is TGCGCCAGCAGCTTGGGAGCCACAACTAATGAAAAACTGTTTTTT. Its translation: CASSLGATTNEKLFF.

J is TRBJ2-6 and V is TRBV9; TRBD1 matches at 7 bases. Trimming removed 4 bases from V and 0 bases from J; junction bases left unmatched: 7. Germline CDR1 is SGDLS and CDR2 is YYNGEE. The CDR3 is made up of 17 amino acids. The CDR3 region is CASSFRDSGSGANVLTF. In DNA form, the CDR3 reads TGTGCCAGCAGCTTCAGGGACAGCGGCTCTGGGGCCAACGTCCTGACTTTC.

V and J are TRBV10-3 and TRBJ2-1, with 13 bases fitting TRBD2. J was trimmed by 9 bases and V by 5 bases; bases with no gene match: 7. Germline V gene sequence: CDR1 ENHRY, CDR2 SYGVKD. The CDR3 has 15 amino acids. CDR3 protein: CAISITSGGAVEQFF. DNA for the CDR3: TGTGCCATCAGTATAACTAGCGGGGGGGCTGTTGAGCAGTTCTTC.

V is TRBV6-5 and J is TRBJ1-1; a possible D gene is TRBD1 (5 bases). CDR1 MNHEY and CDR2 SVGAGI come from the germline V gene. This CDR3 contains 14 residues. V lost 4 bases and J lost 5, with 14 bases in between. The CDR3: CASSSPVGETEAFF. DNA for the CDR3: TGTGCCAGCAGTTCCCCCGTAGGGGAAACTGAAGCTTTCTTT.

This clone was observed a handful of times. The rearrangement links TRBV11-3 to TRBJ2-1; D is unclear. The V end was cut by 3 bases, the J end by 5 bases, with 8 bases between. In germline, CDR1 is SGHNT, CDR2 YENEEA. The CDR3 has 13 residues. This chain's CDR3 is CASSLEQNNEQFF. The CDR3 DNA reads TGTGCCAGCAGCTTGGAACAGAACAATGAGCAGTTCTTC. Combining the CDR3 with reference TRBV11-3 and TRBJ2-1 gives the whole variable domain EAGVVQSPRYKIIEKKQPVAFWCNPISGHNTLYWYLQNLGQGPELLIRYENEEAVDDSQLPKDRFSAERLKGVDSTLKIQPAELGDSAVYLCASSLEQNNEQFFGPGTRLTVL.

The chain employs TRBV5-1 and TRBJ2-7; possibly TRBD1 for D (5 bases). This CDR3 contains 14 residues. Looked up from germline, CDR1 is SGHRS and CDR2 is YFSETQ. Trimming cost V 4 bases and J 4 bases, with 15 bases left between them. The CDR3 loop is CASSPARQLYEQYF. The CDR3, as DNA: TGCGCCAGCAGCCCCGCCCGACAGTTGTACGAGCAGTACTTC.